These 5 T cell receptor beta chains came from one sample sequenced in a study of cytomegalovirus exposure and HLA in healthy donors. The PCR employed 60 Vbeta primers together with 13 Jbeta primers. Here immunoSEQ multiplex PCR was the method, and the copy in TCRdb shows in-frame clones only, minus some. The repertoire includes around 150,000 clones, roughly 75% of them detected once, and roughly 8.2% sits in the top ten. The sequencing input was PBMCs. All receptors come from a middle-aged woman in good health and CMV-seropositive.

This chain connects TRBV13 to TRBJ2-1; 7 nucleotides align to TRBD2. Germline V gene lookup returns CDR1 PRHDT and CDR2 FYEKMQ (reference sequence). Trimming at V came to 6 bases and at J to 0 bases, leaving 8 bases not matched to a gene. The CDR3 is 16 residues long. The CDR3, as DNA: TGTGCCAGCAGTCAGCGGGATCGTAGCTCCTACAATGAGCAGTTCTTC. Protein sequence: CASSQRDRSSYNEQFF. Supplemented by reference TRBV13 and TRBJ2-1, the full variable domain reads AAGVIQSPRHLIKEKRETATLKCYPIPRHDTVYWYQQGPGQDPQFLISFYEKMQSDKGSIPDRFSAQQFSDYHSELNMSSLELGDSALYFCASSQRDRSSYNEQFFGPGTRLTVL.

This chain links TRBV28 with TRBJ1-2, with D perhaps matching TRBD1 (5 bases). Germline V gene data show CDR1 as MDHEN and CDR2 as SYDVKM. V was shortened by 5 bases and J by 8 bases, with 18 bases between the two germline ends. This CDR3 has 14 residues. The CDR3 DNA reads TGTGCCAGCAGTCTTAGGCCCACCGGGGGAGGCTACACCTTC. It translates to CASSLRPTGGGYTF.

This rearrangement joins TRBV18 to TRBJ1-5; D is unclear. V was shortened by 2 bases and J by 7 bases, with 15 bases between the two germline ends. CDR3 length: 15 amino acids. Germline loops: CDR1 KGHSH, CDR2 LQKENI. This CDR3 reads CASSPELGGLQPQHF. In nucleotides, the CDR3 is TGTGCCAGCTCACCAGAGTTGGGAGGGCTCCAGCCCCAGCATTTT.

The chain has TRBV7-6 and TRBJ2-5, with D maybe TRBD2 (6 bases). Germline V gene lookup returns CDR1 SGHVS and CDR2 FNYEAQ. Trimming stripped 1 base from V and 5 bases from J, with 14 bases between. The CDR3 is 15 residues long. The CDR3 region is CASSLVTGAWETQYF. CDR3 in DNA: TGTGCCAGCAGCTTAGTAACGGGAGCCTGGGAGACCCAGTACTTC.

The chain joins TRBV7-9 to TRBJ2-1; 11 nucleotides line up with TRBD2. The V gene end was trimmed by 2 bases and the J gene end by 7 bases; junction bases not matched to a gene: 1. The CDR3 has 14 amino acids. Per germline, CDR1 SEHNR and CDR2 FQNEAQ (reference sequence). CDR3 sequence: CASSLRLAGNEQFF. CDR3 nucleotides: TGTGCCAGCAGCTTACGACTAGCGGGAAATGAGCAGTTCTTC.